The 22 T cell receptor beta chains given below trace back to one sample, sequenced in a study of response to subunit inactivated influenza vaccine. TCRdb re-derived calls from the RT-PCR reads in MiXCR, one entry per CDR3 protein. Among 600,000 to 850,000 distinct CDR3 sequences listed, less than 15% were seen once. Material: PBMCs from blood, obtained around 14 days before vaccination. The receptors derive from a man between 50 and 59 years old who received an inactivated influenza vaccine.

The J gene is TRBJ1-2, the V gene TRBV6-1; D not certain. The CDR3 totals 13 residues. CDR1 and CDR2 (germline): MNHNS, SASEGT. The germline V and J ends were trimmed by 5 bases and 0 bases, with 7 bases remaining between them. The CDR3 DNA is TGTGCCAGCAGTCGAGACACTAACTATGGCTACACCTTC. Its protein is CASSRDTNYGYTF.

The sample holds a few counts of this clonotype. V and J are TRBV6-2 or TRBV6-3 and TRBJ2-7, with TRBD1 matching over 10 bases. The V and J ends lost 5 bases and 3 bases, in that order; junction bases with no gene match: 7. CDR3 size: 15 residues. Germline CDR1 reads MNHEY; CDR2 reads SVGEGT. The CDR3 nucleotides are TGTGCCAGCAGTACGACCGGGACAGGGGTCTACGAGCAGTACTTC. Translation: CASSTTGTGVYEQYF.

A remark on this clonotype: This may stem from a read error, because a much larger clone lies one nucleotide away. This chain links TRBV15 with TRBJ2-1; 13 bases match TRBD2. V gave up 0 bases and J gave up 13 bases; unmatched junction bases: 9. Germline values: CDR1 LNHNV, CDR2 YYDKDF (reference sequence). The length of the CDR3 is 16 residues. CDR3 DNA: TGTGCCACCAGCAGAGATCGTAGGACTAGCGGGAGCACACAGTTCTTC. Residues: CATSRDRRTSGSTQFF.

In its sample, this clonotype was seen a few times. V usage is TRBV20-1 and J usage is TRBJ2-5; 7 bases fit TRBD2. The V segment lost 4 bases and the J segment 5 bases; nucleotides outside the gene matches: 22. The CDR3 contains 18 residues. Looked up from germline, CDR1 is DFQATT and CDR2 is SNEGSKA (reference sequence). CDR3: CSATAFLAGVDMWETQYF. CDR3 sequence (DNA): TGCAGTGCTACAGCCTTTCTTGCGGGAGTAGATATGTGGGAGACCCAGTACTTC.

This clonotype was detected many times. The chain uses TRBV5-1 and TRBJ2-1; 9 nucleotides line up with TRBD2. Trimming took 4 bases from V and 2 from J; bases not matched to a gene: 4. In germline, CDR1 is SGHRS, CDR2 YFSETQ. This CDR3 has 15 residues. The CDR3 DNA is TGCGCCAGCAGCGATTTAGCGGGAGCCTACAATGAGCAGTTCTTC. Amino acid sequence: CASSDLAGAYNEQFF.

This clonotype was detected a few times. The chain is built from TRBV5-1 and TRBJ1-2; 10 bases align to TRBD1. The V gene end was trimmed by 0 bases and the J gene end by 0 bases; junction bases not matched to a gene: 2. CDR3 length: 16 amino acids. Germline V gives CDR1 SGHRS, CDR2 YFSETQ. CDR3: CASSLGGTGANYGYTF. The CDR3 DNA sequence: TGCGCCAGCAGCTTGGGAGGGACAGGGGCTAACTATGGCTACACCTTC.

This clonotype was found a few times. This chain uses TRBV7-2 with TRBJ2-5, with TRBD2 matching over 7 bases. The CDR3 has 15 amino acids. Germline V gene lookup returns CDR1 SGHTA and CDR2 FQGNSA. The junction had 2 bases not matched to a gene; V was cut back by 0 bases and J by 1 base. The CDR3 sequence is CASSLAGLVQETQYF. CDR3 DNA: TGTGCCAGCAGCTTAGCCGGACTAGTCCAAGAGACCCAGTACTTC.

The rearrangement links TRBV10-3 to TRBJ2-3, with D unclear. Trimming took 2 bases from V and 3 from J, leaving 12 bases between them. The CDR3 consists of 15 residues. Germline V lookup: CDR1 ENHRY, CDR2 SYGVKD. CDR3 DNA sequence: TGTGCCATCAGTGAGCGAAGGGAAGGGACAGATACGCAGTATTTT. Protein product: CAISERREGTDTQYF.

This clonotype has at least ten counts. The chain employs TRBV29-1 and TRBJ2-5, with a tentative D call TRBD2 (5 bases). Trimming took 4 bases from V and 6 from J, leaving 12 bases between them. This CDR3 has 12 amino acids. Germline V gives CDR1 SQVTM, CDR2 ANQGSEA. The CDR3 nucleotides read TGCAGCGTTGTAGCCGGGGAAAAGACCCAGTACTTC. The encoded protein is CSVVAGEKTQYF. The full variable domain, completed using reference TRBV29-1 and TRBJ2-5, is SAVISQKPSRDICQRGTSLTIQCQVDSQVTMMFWYRQQPGQSLTLIATANQGSEATYESGFVIDKFPISRPNLTFSTLTVSNMSPEDSSIYLCSVVAGEKTQYFGPGTRLLVL.

This clonotype was observed a handful of times. The rearrangement joins TRBV28 to TRBJ2-1; 8 bases are shared with TRBD1. Germline trimming cut 4 bases from V and 7 bases from J; bases unmatched to any gene: 6. CDR1 MDHEN and CDR2 SYDVKM come from the germline V gene. The CDR3 runs 14 residues. The CDR3 sequence: CASSSGTGANEQFF. The DNA for the CDR3 is TGTGCCAGCAGTTCCGGGACAGGTGCTAATGAGCAGTTCTTC.

CDR3 sequence (DNA): TGCGCCAGCAGCCAAGATAGCGGGGGGGCGGGTGAGCAGTTCTTC. This codes for CASSQDSGGAGEQFF. The chain has TRBV4-1 and TRBJ2-1; 11 bases match TRBD2. Germline V CDR1 and CDR2: MGHRA, YSYEKL. The CDR3 is 15 amino acids. Trimming took 0 bases from V and 9 from J; bases not matched to a gene: 4.

The chain combines TRBV7-9 with TRBJ2-1, with 9 bases matching TRBD2. V lost 5 bases to trimming and J lost 2 bases; unmatched junction nucleotides: 7. The CDR3 has 16 residues. The germline gives CDR1 SEHNR, CDR2 FQNEAQ (reference sequence). Here the CDR3 reads CASSPPAGGPYNEQFF. The CDR3 DNA follows: TGTGCCAGCAGCCCTCCGGCGGGAGGGCCCTACAATGAGCAGTTCTTC.

V usage is TRBV29-1 and J usage is TRBJ2-1, with 8 positions matching TRBD1. Looked up from germline, CDR1 is SQVTM and CDR2 is ANQGSEA. V shed 4 bases, J shed 10 bases, and the junction held 12 bases outside the gene matches. The CDR3 sequence is 14 residues long. The chain's CDR3 is CSVGPQTGVDEQFF. The CDR3 DNA follows: TGCAGCGTTGGCCCCCAGACAGGGGTAGACGAGCAGTTCTTC.

The chain uses TRBV2 and TRBJ2-2, with D unclear. The CDR3 is 14 amino acids. V was cut by 6 bases and J by 5 bases, with 13 bases left in between. Germline V gene data show CDR1 as SNHLY and CDR2 as FYNNEI. CDR3 sequence reads: CASRQIVKTGELFF. DNA for the CDR3: TGTGCCAGCAGACAGATAGTAAAGACCGGGGAGCTGTTTTTT.

This clonotype occurred many times. The chain is built from TRBV4-3 and TRBJ2-1; D gene unclear. V dropped 0 bases and J dropped 1 base, with 13 bases sitting between them. The CDR3 is made up of 17 amino acids. CDR1 LGHNA and CDR2 YSLEER come from the germline V gene. CDR3 DNA: TGCGCCAGCAGCCAAGAGGCACGGGTACGGTCCTACAATGAGCAGTTCTTC. This codes for CASSQEARVRSYNEQFF.

At least ten counts were recorded for this clonotype. V and J are TRBV29-1 and TRBJ2-5; D not resolved. The germline V gene encodes CDR1 SQVTM and CDR2 ANQGSEA. The CDR3 has 15 residues. With 0 bases removed from V and 0 bases from J, the gap between germline ends came to 11 bases. The CDR3, as DNA: TGCAGCGTTGAAGATCGGTTACAGTACCAAGAGACCCAGTACTTC. Protein product: CSVEDRLQYQETQYF.

The V call is TRBV7-8, the J call TRBJ2-3; 14 nucleotides line up with TRBD2. The CDR3 is 13 amino acids. The germline V gene encodes CDR1 SGHVS and CDR2 FQNEAQ. The V and J ends lost 10 bases and 6 bases, in that order; junction bases with no gene match: 3. The CDR3 nucleotides read TGTGCCACGACTAGCGGGGGGGCTGATACGCAGTATTTT. It encodes CATTSGGADTQYF.

This clonotype was counted only a few times. This chain links TRBV6-1 with TRBJ2-1, with TRBD1 identical over 7 bases. The germline V gene encodes CDR1 MNHNS and CDR2 SASEGT. V was clipped by 6 bases and J by 6 bases; unmatched bases: 11. The CDR3 is made up of 15 amino acids. CDR3 in amino acids: CASSGLGTDSNEQFF. The DNA for the CDR3 is TGTGCCAGCAGCGGGTTAGGGACAGACAGCAATGAGCAGTTCTTC.

The chain uses TRBV4-3 and TRBJ2-7; a weak D match, TRBD1 (7 bases). V was clipped by 0 bases and J by 5 bases, with 11 bases between them. Germline lookup yields CDR1 LGHNA and CDR2 YSLEER. The CDR3 extends over 14 amino acids. Written as DNA, the CDR3 is TGCGCCAGCAGCCAAGAGGAGGGGGCCCACGAGCAGTACTTC. It encodes CASSQEEGAHEQYF.

This clonotype was counted ten times or more. This chain uses TRBV12-3 or TRBV12-4 with TRBJ2-5, with a weak D call TRBD1 (5 bases). The length of the CDR3 is 13 residues. V shed 6 bases and J shed 1 base, with 9 bases lying between them. The CDR3 DNA reads TGTGCCAGCAGGACGACAGTCCAAGAGACCCAGTACTTC. Translated, it gives CASRTTVQETQYF.

The chain couples TRBV29-1 to TRBJ2-2; D is possibly TRBD1 (6 bases). Deletions cut 0 bases from V and 0 bases from J, with 14 bases between. The length of the CDR3 is 17 residues. Germline CDR1 SQVTM, CDR2 ANQGSEA. The CDR3 reads CSVEDRGRTANTGELFF. The CDR3 nucleotides are TGCAGCGTTGAAGATCGAGGTAGGACAGCGAACACCGGGGAGCTGTTTTTT.

This clonotype was observed a handful of times. The chain couples TRBV2 to TRBJ1-5; D ambiguous. This CDR3 spans 16 amino acids. Trimming cost V 2 bases and J 6 bases, with 17 bases left between them. Germline V lookup: CDR1 SNHLY, CDR2 FYNNEI. The CDR3 is CASSEMGRRGAQPQHF. CDR3 DNA sequence: TGTGCCAGCAGTGAAATGGGCCGGCGAGGTGCTCAGCCCCAGCATTTT.